This TCR beta chain was profiled in a study of cytomegalovirus exposure and HLA in healthy donors. The CDR3 extends over 14 amino acids. Germline-derived CDR1 and CDR2 are SGHTA and FQGNSA. Primers: 60 Vbeta forward and 13 Jbeta reverse. The table came from immunoSEQ multiplex PCR; TCRdb's copy has only in-frame clones and leaves some out. The sample is made up of about 160,000 clones, and the top ten hold around 1.2% of it. The rearrangement links TRBV7-2 to TRBJ2-5; possibly TRBD1 or TRBD2 for D (6 bases each). The DNA end is a closer match to TRBJ2-7, so the J assignment may be wrong. The receptor comes from a woman aged 55 to 70 in good health and CMV-seronegative. Sequences were obtained from PBMCs. The CDR3 nucleotides are TGTGCCAGCAGCCGGGGGCTAGGGGGCTACGAGCAGTACTTC. Translation: CASSRGLGGYEQYF.